This T cell receptor beta chain derives from a study of OX40 agonist ivuxolimab in advanced cancers. This clone was observed a single time. Its specificity is not known. The method was immunoSEQ multiplex PCR; TCRdb's version includes in-frame clones alone and lacks a portion of them. The repertoire holds around 94,000 clones, with roughly 89% as singletons. Study-wide results and limits: At 0.1 to 3.0 mg/kg and by week 6, clonal expansion occurred in CD4+ and CD8+ blood T cells.

Per germline, CDR1 KGHSH and CDR2 LQKENI. Trimming shortened V by 5 bases and J by 3 bases, and 11 bases separated the two germline ends. The CDR3 is 13 residues long. The material sequenced was CD4+ or CD8+ T cells sorted from blood, taken in a trial of the OX40 agonist ivuxolimab. The chain employs TRBV18 and TRBJ2-7; a possible D gene is TRBD1 (5 bases). The clonotype comes from an adult with an advanced solid tumor such as melanoma, head and neck, liver or kidney cancer. The CDR3 nucleotides are TGTGCCAGCTCATGGGGCGCAGTCTACGAGCAGTACTTC. Encoded protein: CASSWGAVYEQYF.